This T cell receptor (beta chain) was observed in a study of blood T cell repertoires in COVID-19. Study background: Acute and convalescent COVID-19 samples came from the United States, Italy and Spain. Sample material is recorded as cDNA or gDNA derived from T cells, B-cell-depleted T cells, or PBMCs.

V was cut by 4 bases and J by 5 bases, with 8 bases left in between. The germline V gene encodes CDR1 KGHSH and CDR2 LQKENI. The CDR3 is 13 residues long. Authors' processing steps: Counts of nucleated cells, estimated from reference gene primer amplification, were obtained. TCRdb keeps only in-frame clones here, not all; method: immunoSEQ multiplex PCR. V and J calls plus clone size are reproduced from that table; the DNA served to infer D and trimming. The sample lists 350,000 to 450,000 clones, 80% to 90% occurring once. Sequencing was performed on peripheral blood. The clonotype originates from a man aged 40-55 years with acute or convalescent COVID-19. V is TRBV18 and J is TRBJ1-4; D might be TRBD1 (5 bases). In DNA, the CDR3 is TGTGCCAGCTCACAGGGGCCGAATGAAAAACTGTTTTTT. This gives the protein CASSQGPNEKLFF.